This note documents a single TCR beta chain sequence. These data belong to a study of blood T cells in healthy people across ages. Healthy Caucasian individuals from Russia aged about 6 to 95 were enrolled as donors. Every donor gave ten milliliters of peripheral blood. Per individual sample, total RNA of at least 5 micrograms was extracted. V was clipped by 5 bases and J by 6 bases, with 17 bases between them. The CDR3 consists of 14 residues. From germline, CDR1 is SGHTA and CDR2 FQGNSA. A second roughly 6 to 12 cycle PCR used barcoded and J-beta primers. A template-switch adaptor containing 12 random nucleotides labeled each cDNA molecule. TCRdb redid the calling of the 5' RACE reads with MiXCR, one entry per CDR3 protein. The sample carries hundreds of thousands of distinct CDR3 sequences, 60% to 80% recorded once.

The chain is built from TRBV7-2 and TRBJ2-7; D call uncertain. Material for sequencing was blood. The clonotype originates from a man aged 30 to 39 in good health. CDR3 bases: TGTGCCAGCAGCGTTCAGATTGGGGTGTTCGAGCAGTACTTC. This encodes CASSVQIGVFEQYF.